The 18 T cell receptor beta chains presented below share a single source sample, sequenced in a study of control samples from healthy donors and cancer patients. Clones were read by immunoSEQ multiplex PCR, and TCRdb kept only the in-frame ones, dropping some. The sample consists of some 150,000 clones, roughly 94% of them appearing once. Sequencing was performed on blood. All receptors derive from a man aged 40-49 years in good health.

The chain employs TRBV6-5 and TRBJ2-3, with D unresolved. V was trimmed by 8 bases and J by 0 bases, leaving 9 bases between them. Germline CDR1 MNHEY, CDR2 SVGAGI. The CDR3 has 13 amino acids. The CDR3 sequence is CASHPGSTDTQYF. CDR3 coding DNA: TGTGCCAGCCACCCGGGTAGCACAGATACGCAGTATTTT.

This clone has more than one count but fewer than ten. This chain links TRBV4-1 with TRBJ1-3; D unclear. V was clipped by 3 bases and J by 3 bases, with 3 bases between them. CDR3 length: 12 residues. In germline, CDR1 is MGHRA, CDR2 YSYEKL. This chain's CDR3 is CASSQDGNTIYF. The CDR3 DNA reads TGCGCCAGCAGCCAGGATGGAAACACCATATATTTT.

The rearrangement uses TRBV4-1 and TRBJ1-2, with D maybe TRBD1 (6 bases). The CDR3 extends over 13 amino acids. The germline CDR1 and CDR2 sequences are MGHRA and YSYEKL. The germline V and J ends were trimmed by 0 bases and 8 bases, with 10 bases remaining between them. This CDR3 is CASSQEGGNGYTF. The CDR3 nucleotides are TGCGCCAGCAGCCAAGAAGGGGGTAACGGCTACACCTTC.

The chain employs TRBV6-5 and TRBJ2-1; 10 bases map to TRBD1. This CDR3 is built from 14 residues. The V segment lost 5 bases and the J segment 9 bases; nucleotides outside the gene matches: 7. The germline gives CDR1 MNHEY, CDR2 SVGAGI. Here the CDR3 DNA reads TGTGCCAGCAGTACGGGACAGGGGAGGGGTGAGCAGTTCTTC. It specifies CASSTGQGRGEQFF.

The V gene is TRBV5-1, the J gene TRBJ1-6; 7 bases match TRBD1. The CDR3 spans 14 residues. V lost 3 bases to trimming and J lost 10 bases; unmatched junction nucleotides: 7. Germline V gene sequence: CDR1 SGHRS, CDR2 YFSETQ. The CDR3 reads CASSSTGAGSPLHF. CDR3 DNA: TGCGCCAGCAGCTCAACAGGGGCCGGATCACCCCTCCACTTT.

The genes are TRBV10-3 and TRBJ2-2; D gene unclear. V was shortened by 11 bases and J by 7 bases, with 17 bases between the two germline ends. Germline assignment: CDR1 ENHRY and CDR2 SYGVKD. The CDR3 totals 13 residues. Written as DNA, the CDR3 is TGTGCCGCTCGAGGTCGGTCGGTCGGGGAGCTGTTTTTT. Encoded protein: CAARGRSVGELFF.

This chain connects TRBV4-2 to TRBJ2-7; D is unresolved. CDR1 LGHNA and CDR2 YNFKEQ come from the germline V gene. This CDR3 has 14 amino acids. The V end lost 0 bases, the J end lost 2 bases, and 8 bases lay between the germline ends. The CDR3 nucleotides read TGTGCCAGCAGCCAAGATATTCCTGCCTACGAGCAGTACTTC. Protein: CASSQDIPAYEQYF.

The V and J genes are TRBV9 and TRBJ1-1, with TRBD1 as a possible D gene (6 bases). The CDR3 has 15 residues. With 0 bases removed from V and 1 base from J, the gap between germline ends came to 10 bases. In germline, CDR1 is SGDLS, CDR2 YYNGEE. CDR3 coding DNA: TGTGCCAGCAGCGTAGCCGAGACAGGGAACACTGAAGCTTTCTTT. Its protein is CASSVAETGNTEAFF. Complete variable domain (other parts from reference TRBV9 and TRBJ1-1): DSGVTQTPKHLITATGQRVTLRCSPRSGDLSVYWYQQSLDQGLQFLIQYYNGEERAKGNILERFSAQQFPDLHSELNLSSLELGDSALYFCASSVAETGNTEAFFGQGTRLTVV.

This clone was seen just once. V usage is TRBV9 and J usage is TRBJ1-1; D gene uncertain. V gave up 0 bases and J gave up 3 bases, with 12 bases separating them. Germline loops: CDR1 SGDLS, CDR2 YYNGEE. This CDR3 is 15 amino acids long. Here the CDR3 reads CASSVDWGEDTEAFF. In nucleotides, the CDR3 is TGTGCCAGCAGCGTAGATTGGGGAGAAGACACTGAAGCTTTCTTT.

The rearrangement joins TRBV27 to TRBJ2-3; maybe TRBD1 (5 bases). CDR3 length: 16 amino acids. Trimming removed 2 bases from V and 6 bases from J, with 18 bases in between. Germline CDR1 MNHEY, CDR2 SMNVEV (reference sequence). CDR3 sequence reads: CASSLARVTPTDTQYF. CDR3 coding DNA: TGTGCCAGCAGTTTAGCCAGGGTCACCCCTACGGATACGCAGTATTTT.

This clone has a single count. The chain combines TRBV5-1 with TRBJ2-7, with 11 nucleotides matching TRBD2. V was pared by 0 bases and J by 2 bases, with 1 base of the junction left unmatched. This CDR3 is 15 amino acids long. Germline V CDR1 and CDR2: SGHRS, YFSETQ. The CDR3 here is CASSLVAGGTYEQYF. The CDR3 coding sequence is TGCGCCAGCAGCTTGGTAGCGGGGGGGACCTACGAGCAGTACTTC.

This chain uses TRBV12-3 or TRBV12-4 with TRBJ1-1; D is possibly TRBD1 (5 bases). The CDR3 has 12 amino acids. V dropped 8 bases and J dropped 3 bases, with 10 bases sitting between them. The CDR3 DNA is TGTGCCAGCGGGACCGGAGACACTGAAGCTTTCTTT. Protein: CASGTGDTEAFF.

The CDR3 DNA follows: TGTGCCAGCAGCTCAGGGGGCCAGGGGAATGAGCAGTTCTTC. It codes for CASSSGGQGNEQFF. The V gene is TRBV7-9, the J gene TRBJ2-1; the match to TRBD1 covers 8 bases. The V gene's germline CDR1 is SEHNR and CDR2 FQNEAQ (reference sequence). The CDR3 runs to 14 residues. J was trimmed by 7 bases and V by 4 bases; bases with no gene match: 6.

The chain links TRBV11-2 to TRBJ2-1; 11 bases line up with TRBD2. Trimming cost V 5 bases and J 4 bases; bases outside gene matches: 4. Germline lookup yields CDR1 SGHAT and CDR2 FQNNGV. CDR3 length: 15 residues. In DNA form, the CDR3 reads TGTGCCAGCAGCCTCCTAGCGGGGGGTTACAATGAGCAGTTCTTC. Protein product: CASSLLAGGYNEQFF.

The chain combines TRBV9 with TRBJ2-1, with 9 bases fitting TRBD1. The CDR3 is 12 amino acids. With 4 bases clipped from V and 8 bases from J, the junction kept 1 base outside the gene matches. Germline values: CDR1 SGDLS, CDR2 YYNGEE. CDR3 region: CASSRDRDEQFF. For the CDR3, the DNA is TGTGCCAGCAGCCGGGACAGGGATGAGCAGTTCTTC.

This clone was recorded once. Other DNA sequences in the sample encode the same CDR3. The chain recombines TRBV29-1 with TRBJ2-3; 7 bases agree with TRBD1. The J segment lost 2 bases and the V segment lost 4 bases, leaving 3 bases of the junction unmatched. There are 13 residues in the CDR3. The germline V gene encodes CDR1 SQVTM and CDR2 ANQGSEA. The chain's CDR3 is CSVVGGSTDTQYF. For the CDR3, the DNA is TGCAGCGTTGTAGGGGGCTCCACAGATACGCAGTATTTT.

This clone was observed once. This sequence joins TRBV11-3 and TRBJ2-1; 7 bases map to TRBD1. The V gene end was trimmed by 5 bases and the J gene end by 6 bases; junction bases not matched to a gene: 7. The germline CDR1 and CDR2 sequences are SGHNT and YENEEA. CDR3 length: 14 residues. The CDR3 region is CASSPPTGRNEQFF. CDR3 bases: TGTGCCAGCAGCCCTCCGACAGGGCGCAATGAGCAGTTCTTC.

Written as DNA, the CDR3 is TGTGCCACCAGTGATGCAGGACGAGGAGAGACCCAGTACTTC. Its protein product is CATSDAGRGETQYF. This sequence joins TRBV24-1 and TRBJ2-5; no clear D. Trimming removed 3 bases at V and 4 bases at J, with 11 bases between. The CDR3 has 14 residues. Germline values: CDR1 KGHDR, CDR2 SFDVKD.